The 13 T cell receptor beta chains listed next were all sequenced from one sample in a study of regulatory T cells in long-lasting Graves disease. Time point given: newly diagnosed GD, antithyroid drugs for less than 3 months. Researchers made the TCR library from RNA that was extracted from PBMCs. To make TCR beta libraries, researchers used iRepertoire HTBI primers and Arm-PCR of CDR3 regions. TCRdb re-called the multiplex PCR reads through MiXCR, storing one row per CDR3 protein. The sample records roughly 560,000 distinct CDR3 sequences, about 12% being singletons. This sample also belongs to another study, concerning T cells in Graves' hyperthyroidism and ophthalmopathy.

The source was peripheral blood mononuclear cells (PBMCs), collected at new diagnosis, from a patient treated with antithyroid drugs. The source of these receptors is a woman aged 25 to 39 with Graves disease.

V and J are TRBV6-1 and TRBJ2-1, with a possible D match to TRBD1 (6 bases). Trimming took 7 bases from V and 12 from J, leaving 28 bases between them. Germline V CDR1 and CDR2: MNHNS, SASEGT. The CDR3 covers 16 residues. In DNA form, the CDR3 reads TGTGCCAGCATCAAAAACCCCCTACGATCAGGGGCAGGGCAGTTCTTC. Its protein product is CASIKNPLRSGAGQFF.

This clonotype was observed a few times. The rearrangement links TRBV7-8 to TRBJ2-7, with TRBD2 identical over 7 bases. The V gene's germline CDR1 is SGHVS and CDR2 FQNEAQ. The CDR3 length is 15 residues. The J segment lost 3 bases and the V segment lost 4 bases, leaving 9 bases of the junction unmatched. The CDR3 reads CASSSLTSWDYEQYF. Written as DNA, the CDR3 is TGTGCCAGCAGCTCCTTGACTAGCTGGGACTACGAGCAGTACTTC.

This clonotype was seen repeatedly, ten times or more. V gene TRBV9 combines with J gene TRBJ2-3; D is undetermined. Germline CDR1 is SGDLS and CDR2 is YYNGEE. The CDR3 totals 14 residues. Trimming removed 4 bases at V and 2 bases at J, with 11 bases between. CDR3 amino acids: CASSSRSYTDTQYF. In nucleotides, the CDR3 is TGTGCCAGCAGCTCGCGGTCGTACACAGATACGCAGTATTTT.

In nucleotides, the CDR3 is TGTGCCTGGAGACAGGGTTTCACTGAAGCTTTCTTT. Translating it yields CAWRQGFTEAFF. V usage is TRBV30 and J usage is TRBJ1-1, with D possibly being TRBD1 (6 bases). The CDR3 contains 12 residues. Germline V gives CDR1 GTSNPN, CDR2 SVGIG (reference sequence). V was pared by 3 bases and J by 4 bases, with 9 bases between.

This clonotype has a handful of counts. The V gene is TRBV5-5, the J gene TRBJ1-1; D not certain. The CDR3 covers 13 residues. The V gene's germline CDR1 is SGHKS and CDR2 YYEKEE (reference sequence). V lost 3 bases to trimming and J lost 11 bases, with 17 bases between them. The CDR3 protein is CASSSLDGAPAFF. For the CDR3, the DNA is TGTGCCAGCAGCTCGTTAGACGGAGCCCCGGCTTTCTTT.

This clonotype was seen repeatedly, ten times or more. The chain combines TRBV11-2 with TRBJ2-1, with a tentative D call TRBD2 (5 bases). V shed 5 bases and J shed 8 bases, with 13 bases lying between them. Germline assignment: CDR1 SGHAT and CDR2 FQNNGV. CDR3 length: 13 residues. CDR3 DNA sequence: TGTGCCAGCAGCCTCAGACTATCTCATGAGCAGTTCTTC. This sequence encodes CASSLRLSHEQFF.

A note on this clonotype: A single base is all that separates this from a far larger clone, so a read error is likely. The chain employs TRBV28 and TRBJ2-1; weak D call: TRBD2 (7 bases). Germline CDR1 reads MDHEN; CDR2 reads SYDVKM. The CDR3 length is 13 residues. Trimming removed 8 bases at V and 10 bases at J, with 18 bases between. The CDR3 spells CASGSWGGFEQFF. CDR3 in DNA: TGTGCCAGCGGTAGTTGGGGGGGCTTCGAGCAGTTCTTC. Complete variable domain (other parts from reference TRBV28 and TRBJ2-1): DVKVTQSSRYLVKRTGEKVFLECVQDMDHENMFWYRQDPGLGLRLIYFSYDVKMKEKGDIPEGYSVSREKKERFSLILESASTNQTSMYLCASGSWGGFEQFFGPGTRLTVL.

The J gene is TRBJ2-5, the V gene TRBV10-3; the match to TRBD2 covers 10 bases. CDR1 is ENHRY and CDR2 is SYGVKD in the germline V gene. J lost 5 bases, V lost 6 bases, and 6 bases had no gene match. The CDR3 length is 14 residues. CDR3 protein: CAIRRAGGPETQYF. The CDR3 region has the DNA TGTGCCATCAGAAGAGCGGGAGGGCCGGAGACCCAGTACTTC.

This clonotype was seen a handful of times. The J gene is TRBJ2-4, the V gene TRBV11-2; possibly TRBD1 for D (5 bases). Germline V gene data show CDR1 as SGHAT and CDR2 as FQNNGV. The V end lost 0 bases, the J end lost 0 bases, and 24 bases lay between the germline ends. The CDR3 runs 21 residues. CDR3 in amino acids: CASSLETLPVGLPRAKNIQYF. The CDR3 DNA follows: TGTGCCAGCAGCTTAGAAACCCTCCCCGTGGGGCTCCCGAGAGCCAAAAACATTCAGTACTTC.

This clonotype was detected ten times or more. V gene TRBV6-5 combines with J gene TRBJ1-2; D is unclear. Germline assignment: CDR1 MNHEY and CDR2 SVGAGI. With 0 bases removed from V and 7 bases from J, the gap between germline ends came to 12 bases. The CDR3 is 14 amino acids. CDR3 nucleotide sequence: TGTGCCAGCAGTTACTCACCCCAGGTCGGTGGCTACACCTTC. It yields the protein CASSYSPQVGGYTF.

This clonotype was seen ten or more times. The DNA for the CDR3 is TGTGCCAGCACACGCCTGAACACTGAAGCTTTCTTT. It translates to CASTRLNTEAFF. V is TRBV6-2 or TRBV6-3 and J is TRBJ1-1; unclear D gene. V was clipped by 7 bases and J by 0 bases, with 6 bases between them. CDR3 length equals 12 residues. Germline V gene lookup returns CDR1 MNHEY and CDR2 SVGEGT.

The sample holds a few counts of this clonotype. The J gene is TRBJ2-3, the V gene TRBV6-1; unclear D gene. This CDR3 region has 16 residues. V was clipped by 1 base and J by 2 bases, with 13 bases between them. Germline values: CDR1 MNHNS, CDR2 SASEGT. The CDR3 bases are TGTGCCAGCAGTGAAGGGTCGGCCTCGGCCACAGATACGCAGTATTTT. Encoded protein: CASSEGSASATDTQYF.

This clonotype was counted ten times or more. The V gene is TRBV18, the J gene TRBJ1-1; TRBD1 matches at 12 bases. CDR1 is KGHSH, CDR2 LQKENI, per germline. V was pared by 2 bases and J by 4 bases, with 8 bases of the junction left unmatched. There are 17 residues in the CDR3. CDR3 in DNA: TGTGCCAGCTCACCAATGGGGACAGGGGGCGCGGGCACTGAAGCTTTCTTT. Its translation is CASSPMGTGGAGTEAFF.